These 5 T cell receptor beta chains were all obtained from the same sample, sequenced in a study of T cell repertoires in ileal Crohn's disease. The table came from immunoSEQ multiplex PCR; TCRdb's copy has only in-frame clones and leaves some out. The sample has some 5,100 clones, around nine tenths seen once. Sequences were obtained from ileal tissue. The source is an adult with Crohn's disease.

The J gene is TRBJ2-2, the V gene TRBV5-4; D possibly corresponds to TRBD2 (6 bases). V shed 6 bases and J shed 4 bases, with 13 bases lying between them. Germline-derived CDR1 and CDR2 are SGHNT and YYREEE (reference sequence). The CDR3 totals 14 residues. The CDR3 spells CASTGSTATGELFF. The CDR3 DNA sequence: TGTGCCAGCACCGGGAGCACGGCCACCGGGGAGCTGTTTTTT.

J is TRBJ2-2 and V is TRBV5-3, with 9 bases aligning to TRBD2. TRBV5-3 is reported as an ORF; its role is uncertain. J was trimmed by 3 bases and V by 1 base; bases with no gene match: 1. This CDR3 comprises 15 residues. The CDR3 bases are TGTGCCAGAAGCTTGATAGCGGGGGACACCGGGGAGCTGTTTTTT. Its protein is CARSLIAGDTGELFF.

CDR3 amino acids: CASSLRRGIEAFF. In nucleotides, the CDR3 is TGTGCCAGCAGCTTACGCAGGGGGATAGAAGCTTTCTTT. The chain couples TRBV7-2 to TRBJ1-1, with TRBD1 matching over 7 bases. The J segment lost 8 bases and the V segment lost 2 bases, leaving 5 bases of the junction unmatched. In germline, CDR1 is SGHTA, CDR2 FQGNSA. This CDR3 spans 13 amino acids.

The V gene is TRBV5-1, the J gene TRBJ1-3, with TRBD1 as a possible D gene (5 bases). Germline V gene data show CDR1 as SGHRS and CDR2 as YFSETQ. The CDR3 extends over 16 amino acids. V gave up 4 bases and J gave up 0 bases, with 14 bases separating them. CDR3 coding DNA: TGCGCCAGCAGCCCAAACACCCAGGGCTCTGGAAACACCATATATTTT. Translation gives CASSPNTQGSGNTIYF.

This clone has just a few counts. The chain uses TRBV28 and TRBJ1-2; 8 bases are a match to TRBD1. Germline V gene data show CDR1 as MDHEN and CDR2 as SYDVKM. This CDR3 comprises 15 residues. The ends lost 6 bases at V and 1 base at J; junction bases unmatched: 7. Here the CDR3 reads CASRYNRGFNYGYTF. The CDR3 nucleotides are TGTGCCAGCAGATACAACAGGGGGTTTAACTATGGCTACACCTTC.